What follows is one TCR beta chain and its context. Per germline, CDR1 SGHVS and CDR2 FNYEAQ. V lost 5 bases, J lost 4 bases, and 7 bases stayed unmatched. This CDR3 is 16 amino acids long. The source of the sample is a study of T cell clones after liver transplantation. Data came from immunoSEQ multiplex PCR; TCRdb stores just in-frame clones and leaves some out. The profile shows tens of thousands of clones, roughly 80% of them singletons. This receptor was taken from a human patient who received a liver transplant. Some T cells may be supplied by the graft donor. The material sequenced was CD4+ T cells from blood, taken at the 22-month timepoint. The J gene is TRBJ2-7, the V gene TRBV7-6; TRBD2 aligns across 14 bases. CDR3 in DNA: TGTGCCAGCAGCCCTCCGGGACTAGCGGGAGAGTACGAGCAGTACTTC. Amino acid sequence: CASSPPGLAGEYEQYF.